A single sample is the source of the 21 T cell receptor beta chains below, sequenced in a study of human T cells and chemical hapten exposure. Time point given: healthy volunteer bleed at 2 weeks. The starting material, unfractionated whole blood, was used for total RNA extraction. MiXCR, run by TCRdb on the RACE reads, gives a single entry per CDR3 protein. In the table there are about 130,000 distinct CDR3 sequences, around 8.2% of which are singletons. Sequencing was carried out using whole blood. Receptors were obtained from a male donor in good health. Some clones in this sample may be carry-over from other donors' samples.

This chain links TRBV12-3 or TRBV12-4 with TRBJ2-1, with 14 nucleotides matching TRBD2. This CDR3 has 21 amino acids. V gave up 7 bases and J gave up 6 bases; unmatched junction bases: 23. The CDR3 sequence is CASTHRGRGLSGTSGGNEQFF. The DNA for the CDR3 is TGTGCCAGCACCCACCGGGGCAGGGGCTTATCCGGGACTAGCGGGGGCAATGAGCAGTTCTTC.

This clonotype was seen at least ten times. The rearrangement uses TRBV4-2 and TRBJ1-4, with D possibly being TRBD1 (6 bases). V was shortened by 3 bases and J by 0 bases, with 14 bases between the two germline ends. Germline CDR1 reads LGHNA; CDR2 reads YNFKEQ. This CDR3 comprises 17 residues. CDR3: CASSQGLDSTTNEKLFF. In DNA, the CDR3 is TGTGCCAGCAGCCAGGGCTTGGACAGTACAACTAATGAAAAACTGTTTTTT.

This clonotype has only a few counts. This sequence joins TRBV29-1 and TRBJ1-2; 8 bases align to TRBD1. This CDR3 spans 13 amino acids. Germline V gives CDR1 SQVTM, CDR2 ANQGSEA. V was pared by 2 bases and J by 8 bases, with 7 bases of the junction left unmatched. The CDR3 sequence: CSVEMTGARGYTF. CDR3 sequence (DNA): TGCAGCGTTGAAATGACAGGGGCTAGGGGCTACACCTTC.

This clonotype came up many times. The chain uses TRBV7-6 and TRBJ2-1; 11 bases agree with TRBD2. The CDR3 is 15 amino acids. Germline CDR1 reads SGHVS; CDR2 reads FNYEAQ. Trimming cost V 1 base and J 8 bases; bases outside gene matches: 4. CDR3 amino acids: CASSLVSGRAYEQFF. The CDR3 DNA follows: TGTGCCAGCAGCTTAGTTAGCGGGAGGGCTTATGAGCAGTTCTTC.

This clonotype came up many times. V is TRBV20-1 and J is TRBJ2-5; the D gene is possibly TRBD1 (5 bases). Trimming stripped 0 bases from V and 5 bases from J, with 16 bases between. This CDR3 has 15 amino acids. Germline-derived CDR1 and CDR2 are DFQATT and SNEGSKA (reference sequence). The CDR3 reads CSARDLQGGIETQYF. The CDR3 DNA follows: TGCAGTGCTAGAGACCTGCAGGGTGGAATCGAGACCCAGTACTTC.

J is TRBJ2-1 and V is TRBV20-1; D may match TRBD1 or TRBD2 (5 bases each). The CDR3 covers 12 residues. The V and J ends lost 6 bases and 6 bases respectively, with 12 bases between them. The germline V gene encodes CDR1 DFQATT and CDR2 SNEGSKA (reference sequence). DNA of the CDR3: TGCAGTGCATGGGACCCCCTCAATGAGCAGTTCTTC. Translated: CSAWDPLNEQFF.

This clonotype was seen only a few times. V and J are TRBV12-5 and TRBJ1-5, with TRBD1 matching over 12 bases. CDR3 length: 15 amino acids. Trimming cost V 6 bases and J 6 bases; bases outside gene matches: 6. Germline CDR1 and CDR2: LGHNT and FRNRAP. Here the CDR3 reads CASGLGQGARQPQHF. The CDR3, as DNA: TGTGCTAGTGGGCTGGGACAGGGGGCTCGTCAGCCCCAGCATTTT.

This rearrangement joins TRBV7-2 to TRBJ2-1; D might be TRBD1 (5 bases). V was clipped by 0 bases and J by 0 bases, with 9 bases between them. CDR1 SGHTA and CDR2 FQGNSA come from the germline V gene. The CDR3 has 16 amino acids. CDR3 DNA: TGTGCCAGCAGCTTAGCGTGGGGCAGCTCCTACAATGAGCAGTTCTTC. Encoded protein: CASSLAWGSSYNEQFF. Full variable domain (remainder filled in from reference TRBV7-2 and TRBJ2-1): GAGVSQSPSNKVTEKGKDVELRCDPISGHTALYWYRQSLGQGLEFLIYFQGNSAPDKSGLPSDRFSAERTGGSVSTLTIQRTQQEDSAVYLCASSLAWGSSYNEQFFGPGTRLTVL.

This clonotype was observed many times. The CDR3, as DNA: TGTGCCAGCAGCGGGAGGACAGGGGATCTCTCGGAGCAGTTCTTC. Protein: CASSGRTGDLSEQFF. The chain links TRBV7-2 to TRBJ2-1, with TRBD1 matching 9 bases. Germline V CDR1 and CDR2: SGHTA, FQGNSA. Trimming cost V 5 bases and J 10 bases; bases outside gene matches: 12. This CDR3 spans 15 amino acids.

To note about this clonotype: One base away lies a much larger clone, so this may be a sequencing read error. The chain combines TRBV27 with TRBJ1-1; no firm D call. This CDR3 has 15 amino acids. Germline CDR1 MNHEY, CDR2 SMNVEV (reference sequence). The CDR3: CTSSLRSGLGTEAFF. The DNA for the CDR3 is TGTACCAGCAGTTTAAGGAGCGGTCTCGGCACTGAAGCTTTCTTT.

This clonotype was picked up a small number of times. This chain joins TRBV20-1 and TRBJ2-5, with D perhaps matching TRBD1 (6 bases). This CDR3 region has 14 residues. CDR1 is DFQATT and CDR2 is SNEGSKA in the germline V gene (reference sequence). The V and J ends lost 0 bases and 3 bases respectively, with 11 bases between them. In DNA form, the CDR3 reads TGCAGTGCTAGAGATTACCGGACAGAAGAGACCCAGTACTTC. It is translated as CSARDYRTEETQYF.

This clonotype was seen more than once but under ten times. The genes are TRBV25-1 and TRBJ2-1; TRBD2 agrees at 11 bases. CDR3 length: 19 amino acids. CDR1 and CDR2 (germline): MGHDK, SYGVNS. With V trimmed by 3 bases and J by 0 bases, 10 bases remained unmatched. The CDR3 here is CASSERLAGGPSSYNEQFF. The CDR3 nucleotides read TGTGCCAGCAGTGAGCGGTTAGCGGGAGGGCCTTCCTCCTACAATGAGCAGTTCTTC.

This clonotype was detected ten times or more. The rearrangement links TRBV5-1 to TRBJ2-3; perhaps TRBD2 as D (5 bases). V was cut by 4 bases and J by 6 bases, with 15 bases left in between. The CDR3 sequence is 14 residues long. Germline V gene sequence: CDR1 SGHRS, CDR2 YFSETQ. CDR3 protein: CASSLWGDKDTQYF. In DNA, the CDR3 is TGCGCCAGCAGCCTGTGGGGAGATAAGGATACGCAGTATTTT.

This clonotype was counted at least ten times. The V call is TRBV3-1, the J call TRBJ2-7; D is possibly TRBD1 (5 bases). Germline V gene lookup returns CDR1 LGHDT and CDR2 YNNKEL (reference sequence). The CDR3 is 15 residues long. Trimming shortened V by 1 base and J by 2 bases, and 12 bases separated the two germline ends. CDR3 sequence: CASSQGQGRAYEQYF. In nucleotides, the CDR3 is TGTGCCAGCAGCCAAGGCCAGGGTAGAGCCTACGAGCAGTACTTC.

There are many counts of this clonotype. CDR3 DNA: TGTGCCAGCAGTAGCGGGGGTGACTCCTACAATGAGCAGTTCTTC. Its translation: CASSSGGDSYNEQFF. The rearrangement joins TRBV7-2 to TRBJ2-1, with TRBD2 matching over 9 bases. With 6 bases clipped from V and 0 bases from J, the junction kept 3 bases outside the gene matches. Germline CDR1 reads SGHTA; CDR2 reads FQGNSA. The CDR3 is made up of 15 amino acids.

The rearrangement joins TRBV5-1 to TRBJ1-1; no clear D. This CDR3 spans 14 amino acids. V lost 6 bases and J 3 bases, leaving 15 bases between the germline ends. Germline V CDR1 and CDR2: SGHRS, YFSETQ. The CDR3 DNA is TGCGCCAGCACGATGGCAGGAGGTTACACTGAAGCTTTCTTT. Amino acids: CASTMAGGYTEAFF.

This clonotype was recorded at least ten times. V usage is TRBV29-1 and J usage is TRBJ1-1; D perhaps matches TRBD1 (5 bases). Trimming stripped 6 bases from V and 4 bases from J, with 12 bases between. The CDR3 has 12 residues. The V gene's germline CDR1 is SQVTM and CDR2 ANQGSEA. Here the CDR3 DNA reads TGCAGCGTATACATGGGGGGCACTGAAGCTTTCTTT. Translated: CSVYMGGTEAFF.

This chain links TRBV10-3 with TRBJ2-7; either TRBD1 or TRBD2 may supply D (5 bases each). CDR1 is ENHRY and CDR2 is SYGVKD in the germline V gene. This CDR3 spans 16 amino acids. Trimming stripped 4 bases from V and 4 bases from J, with 20 bases between. CDR3 bases: TGTGCCATCAGTGCCGATTGGGGCAGGGAGAGGTACGAGCAGTACTTC. Its protein is CAISADWGRERYEQYF.

The chain recombines TRBV6-2 or TRBV6-3 with TRBJ2-3, with 8 bases matching TRBD2. V lost 6 bases, J lost 6 bases, and 11 bases stayed unmatched. Germline V gives CDR1 MNHEY, CDR2 SVGEGT. There are 15 residues in the CDR3. The CDR3 region is CASRTGIGGADTQYF. Here the CDR3 DNA reads TGTGCCAGCAGAACAGGAATCGGGGGGGCCGATACGCAGTATTTT.

Only a few counts were recorded for this clonotype. The chain employs TRBV27 and TRBJ1-1; the D gene is possibly TRBD1 (5 bases). V was shortened by 1 base and J by 4 bases, with 13 bases between the two germline ends. Germline CDR1 reads MNHEY; CDR2 reads SMNVEV (reference sequence). The CDR3 contains 15 residues. The CDR3 coding sequence is TGTGCCAGCAGTTTATGGGGGGGGGAGGGCACTGAAGCTTTCTTT. This translates into CASSLWGGEGTEAFF.

V is TRBV30 and J is TRBJ2-7; D gene unclear. V dropped 2 bases and J dropped 3 bases, with 8 bases sitting between them. This CDR3 spans 12 amino acids. CDR1 is GTSNPN, CDR2 SVGIG, per germline (reference sequence). CDR3 sequence reads: CAWSRGRYEQYF. The CDR3 DNA follows: TGTGCCTGGAGTCGCGGACGCTACGAGCAGTACTTC.